The 9 T cell receptor beta chains reported below all come from one sample, sequenced in a study of OX40 agonist ivuxolimab in advanced cancers. The table came from immunoSEQ multiplex PCR; TCRdb's copy has only in-frame clones and leaves some out. Of 15,000 to 20,000 clones in the sample, around 78% were seen once. Sequencing was performed on CD4+ or CD8+ T cells sorted from blood, taken in a trial of the OX40 agonist ivuxolimab. These receptors all come from an adult with an advanced solid tumor such as melanoma, head and neck, liver or kidney cancer.

In this sample, this clone turned up a few times. The CDR3 region is CASRQGRTYEQYF. CDR3 sequence (DNA): TGCGCCAGCAGACAAGGGCGGACCTACGAGCAGTACTTC. This chain uses TRBV10-2 with TRBJ2-7; D remains unclear. The V gene's germline CDR1 is WSHSY and CDR2 SAAADI. This CDR3 has 13 residues. V was shortened by 6 bases and J by 2 bases, with 11 bases between the two germline ends.

The rearrangement links TRBV27 to TRBJ2-7, with D possibly being TRBD1 (5 bases). The CDR3 has 14 amino acids. From germline, CDR1 is MNHEY and CDR2 SMNVEV (reference sequence). V gave up 3 bases and J gave up 4 bases, with 13 bases separating them. CDR3: CASSFTGPSYEQYF. For the CDR3, the DNA is TGTGCCAGCAGTTTTACAGGCCCATCTTACGAGCAGTACTTC.

This clone occurred once. The DNA for the CDR3 is TGCGCCAGCAGCCAAGTCAGGACCTCCAACTATGGCTACACCTTC. The encoded protein is CASSQVRTSNYGYTF. The chain joins TRBV4-3 to TRBJ1-2; D is uncertain. The CDR3 totals 15 residues. The V end lost 1 base, the J end lost 2 bases, and 11 bases lay between the germline ends. Germline V CDR1 and CDR2: LGHNA, YSLEER.

This clone was seen only a few times. The chain combines TRBV5-5 with TRBJ1-2, with TRBD1 identical over 9 bases. Germline V CDR1 and CDR2: SGHKS, YYEKEE (reference sequence). The CDR3 consists of 16 residues. V lost 5 bases, J lost 1 base, and 9 bases stayed unmatched. For the CDR3, the DNA is TGTGCCAGCAGTTACTCCGCGGGACAGGGTAACTATGGCTACACCTTC. Its protein is CASSYSAGQGNYGYTF.

This clone was counted a single time. V gene TRBV27 combines with J gene TRBJ2-1, with 11 bases that match TRBD1. CDR3 length: 15 amino acids. Trimming cost V 7 bases and J 9 bases; bases outside gene matches: 11. Germline V gene sequence: CDR1 MNHEY, CDR2 SMNVEV (reference sequence). The CDR3, as DNA: TGTGCCAGCACTCCCGGGACAGGGGGAAAAGGTGAGCAGTTCTTC. Its protein product is CASTPGTGGKGEQFF.

This clone is labeled as medium-sized (0.01 to 0.1%). The J gene is TRBJ2-1, the V gene TRBV4-1, with 10 positions matching TRBD2. The CDR3 is 15 amino acids. Germline-derived CDR1 and CDR2 are MGHRA and YSYEKL. V gave up 4 bases and J gave up 4 bases; unmatched junction bases: 4. The CDR3 nucleotides are TGCGCCAGCAGCCGAACTAGCGGGACTTACAATGAGCAGTTCTTC. Translation gives CASSRTSGTYNEQFF.

The V and J genes are TRBV7-8 and TRBJ1-1; D gene uncertain. Germline CDR1 reads SGHVS; CDR2 reads FQNEAQ. Trimming took 1 base from V and 0 from J, leaving 9 bases between them. The CDR3 loop spans 15 amino acids. The CDR3 loop is CASSLEGLMNTEAFF. The CDR3, as DNA: TGTGCCAGCAGCTTAGAAGGACTTATGAACACTGAAGCTTTCTTT.

The CDR3 loop reads CASSLALGNFYEQYF. The CDR3 DNA reads TGTGCCAGCAGCTTAGCGCTCGGCAATTTCTACGAGCAGTACTTC. This chain links TRBV11-1 with TRBJ2-7; no clear D gene. Germline values: CDR1 SGHAT, CDR2 FQDESV (reference sequence). The CDR3 has 15 residues. With 0 bases removed from V and 3 bases from J, the gap between germline ends came to 12 bases.

The rearrangement uses TRBV5-6 and TRBJ2-1, with 10 bases fitting TRBD1. The CDR3 runs to 15 residues. Germline trimming cut 4 bases from V and 4 bases from J; bases unmatched to any gene: 5. CDR1 and CDR2 from the germline V gene are SGHDT and YYEEEE. The CDR3 nucleotides read TGTGCCAGCAGCGCTGGGACAGGGGCGTACAATGAGCAGTTCTTC. It yields the protein CASSAGTGAYNEQFF.